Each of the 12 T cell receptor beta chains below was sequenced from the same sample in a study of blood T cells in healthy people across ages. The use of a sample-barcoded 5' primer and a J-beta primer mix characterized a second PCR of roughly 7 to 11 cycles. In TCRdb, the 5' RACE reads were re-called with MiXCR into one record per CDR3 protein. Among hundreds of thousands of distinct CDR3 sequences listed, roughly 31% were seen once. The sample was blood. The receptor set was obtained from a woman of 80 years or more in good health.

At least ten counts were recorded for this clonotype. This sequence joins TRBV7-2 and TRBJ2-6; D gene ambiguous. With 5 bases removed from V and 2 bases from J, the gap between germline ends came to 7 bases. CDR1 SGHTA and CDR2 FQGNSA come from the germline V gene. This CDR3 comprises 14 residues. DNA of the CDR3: TGTGCCAGCAGCCAAGTCGCTGGGGCCAACGTCCTGACTTTC. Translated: CASSQVAGANVLTF. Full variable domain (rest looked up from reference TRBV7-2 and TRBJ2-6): GAGVSQSPSNKVTEKGKDVELRCDPISGHTALYWYRQSLGQGLEFLIYFQGNSAPDKSGLPSDRFSAERTGGSVSTLTIQRTQQEDSAVYLCASSQVAGANVLTFGAGSRLTVL.

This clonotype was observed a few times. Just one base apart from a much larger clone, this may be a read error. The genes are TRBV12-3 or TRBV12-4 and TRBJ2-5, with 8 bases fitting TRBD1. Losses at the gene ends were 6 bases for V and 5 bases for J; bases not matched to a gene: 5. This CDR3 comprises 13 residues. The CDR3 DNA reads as TGTGCCAGCAGCCGGACAGGGTGGGAGACCCAGTACTTC. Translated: CASSRTGWETQYF.

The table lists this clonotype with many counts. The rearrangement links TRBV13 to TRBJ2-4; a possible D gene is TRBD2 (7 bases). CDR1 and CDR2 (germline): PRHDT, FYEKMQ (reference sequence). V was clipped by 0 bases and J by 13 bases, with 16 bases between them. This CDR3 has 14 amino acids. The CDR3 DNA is TGTGCCAGCAGCTTAGGCCGGGGGGCCAGAGAGCAGTACTTC. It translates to CASSLGRGAREQYF.

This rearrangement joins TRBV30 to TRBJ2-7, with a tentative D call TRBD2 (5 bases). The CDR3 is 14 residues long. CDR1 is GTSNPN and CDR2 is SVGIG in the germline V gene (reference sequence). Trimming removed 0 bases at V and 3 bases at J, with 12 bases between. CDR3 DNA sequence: TGTGCCTGGAGTGTACTCAGCGGAAACTACGAGCAGTACTTC. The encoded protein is CAWSVLSGNYEQYF.

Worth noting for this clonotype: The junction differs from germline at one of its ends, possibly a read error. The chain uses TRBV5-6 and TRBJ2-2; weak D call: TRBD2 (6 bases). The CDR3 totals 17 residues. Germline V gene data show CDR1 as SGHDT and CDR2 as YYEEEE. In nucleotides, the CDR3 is TGTGCCAGCAGCTTAAACGACCAGGACTGGAACACCGGGGGGCTGTTTTTT. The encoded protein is CASSLNDQDWNTGGLFF.

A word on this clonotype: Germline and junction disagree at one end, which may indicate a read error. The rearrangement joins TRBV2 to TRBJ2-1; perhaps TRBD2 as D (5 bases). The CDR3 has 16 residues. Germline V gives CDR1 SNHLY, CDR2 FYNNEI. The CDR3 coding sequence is TGCACCAGCAGTGAAGCGGTCCGGACTGCCTACAATGAGCAGTTCTTC. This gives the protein CTSSEAVRTAYNEQFF.

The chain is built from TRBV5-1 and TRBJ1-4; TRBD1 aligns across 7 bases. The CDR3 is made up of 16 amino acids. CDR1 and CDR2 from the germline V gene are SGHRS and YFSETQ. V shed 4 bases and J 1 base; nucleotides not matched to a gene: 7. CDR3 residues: CASSRQGGGTNEKLFF. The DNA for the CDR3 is TGCGCCAGCAGCCGACAGGGAGGTGGAACTAATGAAAAACTGTTTTTT.

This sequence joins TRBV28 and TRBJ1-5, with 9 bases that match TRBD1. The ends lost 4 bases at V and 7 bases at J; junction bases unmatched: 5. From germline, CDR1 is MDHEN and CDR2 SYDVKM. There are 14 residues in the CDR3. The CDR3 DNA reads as TGTGCCAGCAGTTCACAGGGGGCGGGACAGCCCCAGCATTTT. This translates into CASSSQGAGQPQHF.

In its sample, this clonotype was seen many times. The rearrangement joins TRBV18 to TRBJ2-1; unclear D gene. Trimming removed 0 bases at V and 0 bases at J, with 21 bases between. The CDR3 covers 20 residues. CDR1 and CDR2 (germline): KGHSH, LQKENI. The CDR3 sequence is CASSPPLQKSEPSSYNEQFF. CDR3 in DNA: TGTGCCAGCTCACCACCCCTCCAGAAGAGCGAGCCGAGCTCCTACAATGAGCAGTTCTTC.

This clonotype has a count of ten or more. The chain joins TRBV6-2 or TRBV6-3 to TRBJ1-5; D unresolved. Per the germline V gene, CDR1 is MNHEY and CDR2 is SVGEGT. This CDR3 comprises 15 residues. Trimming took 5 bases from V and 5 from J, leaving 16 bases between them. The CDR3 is CASSRRLQQDQPQHF. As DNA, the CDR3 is TGTGCCAGCAGTAGGCGGCTCCAGCAAGATCAGCCCCAGCATTTT.

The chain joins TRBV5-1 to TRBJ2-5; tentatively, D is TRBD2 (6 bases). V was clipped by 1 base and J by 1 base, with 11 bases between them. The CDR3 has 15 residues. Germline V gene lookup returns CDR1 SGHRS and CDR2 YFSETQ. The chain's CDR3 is CASSLKDSGQETQYF. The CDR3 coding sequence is TGCGCCAGCAGCTTGAAGGATAGCGGCCAAGAGACCCAGTACTTC.

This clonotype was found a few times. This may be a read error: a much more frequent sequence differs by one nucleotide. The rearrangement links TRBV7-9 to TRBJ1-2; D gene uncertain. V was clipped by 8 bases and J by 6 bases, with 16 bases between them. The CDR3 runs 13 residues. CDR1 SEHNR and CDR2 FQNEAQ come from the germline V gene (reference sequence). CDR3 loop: CASGPGKVDGYTF. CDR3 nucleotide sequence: TGTGCCAGCGGCCCTGGAAAGGTTGATGGCTACACCTTC.